This passage covers 16 T cell receptor beta chains from one sample sequenced in a study of blood T cell repertoires in COVID-19. Data came from immunoSEQ multiplex PCR; TCRdb stores just in-frame clones and leaves some out. The table includes 130,000 to 150,000 clones, 75% to 90% detected once. Material for sequencing was peripheral blood. The receptor source for this set is a woman aged 55-69 years with COVID-19, enrolled during active disease.

The chain links TRBV7-3 to TRBJ2-3, with D possibly matching TRBD2 (5 bases). Per germline, CDR1 SGHTA and CDR2 FQGTGA. The CDR3 consists of 14 residues. V was trimmed by 2 bases and J by 2 bases, leaving 8 bases between them. CDR3 sequence reads: CASSLDGDTDTQYF. DNA of the CDR3: TGTGCCAGCAGCTTAGACGGGGACACAGATACGCAGTATTTT.

V usage is TRBV7-2 and J usage is TRBJ2-5; the D gene is possibly TRBD2 (5 bases). The ends were cut back, 4 bases at V and 5 bases at J, with 14 bases in the middle. Per the germline V gene, CDR1 is SGHTA and CDR2 is FQGNSA. The CDR3 sequence is 14 residues long. The CDR3 protein is CASSSRRGSETQYF. CDR3 coding DNA: TGTGCCAGCAGCTCGAGGAGAGGGTCCGAGACCCAGTACTTC.

The genes are TRBV7-2 and TRBJ2-5; 12 bases agree with TRBD1. After removal of 2 bases from V and 9 bases from J, the junction contained 7 bases not matched to a gene. Looked up from germline, CDR1 is SGHTA and CDR2 is FQGNSA. The CDR3 runs to 15 residues. The CDR3 sequence: CASSLTGQGAEAQYF. CDR3 DNA sequence: TGTGCCAGCAGCTTAACGGGACAGGGGGCGGAGGCCCAGTACTTC.

This chain connects TRBV18 to TRBJ1-6; perhaps TRBD1 as D (6 bases). Trimming shortened V by 2 bases and J by 8 bases, and 13 bases separated the two germline ends. The CDR3 has 15 amino acids. Germline V lookup: CDR1 KGHSH, CDR2 LQKENI. The CDR3 is CASSPVTGGDSPLHF. The DNA for the CDR3 is TGTGCCAGCTCACCAGTGACAGGCGGAGATTCACCCCTCCACTTT.

This clone occurred once. The J gene is TRBJ1-1, the V gene TRBV12-3 or TRBV12-4; D ambiguous. There are 12 residues in the CDR3. Trimming pared 2 bases from V and 8 bases from J, leaving 9 bases between. Here the CDR3 DNA reads TGTGCCAGCAGTTTACTTCTCCCGGAAGCTTTCTTT. Encoded protein: CASSLLLPEAFF.

This clone was picked up a small number of times. The chain joins TRBV11-2 to TRBJ2-5; 7 nucleotides match TRBD2. The trim removed 1 base at V and 4 bases at J, leaving 0 bases unmatched. The V gene's germline CDR1 is SGHAT and CDR2 FQNNGV. The CDR3 covers 13 residues. CDR3 sequence (DNA): TGTGCCAGCAGCTTAGGCGGGGGAGAGACCCAGTACTTC. Translated: CASSLGGGETQYF.

This chain connects TRBV5-1 to TRBJ1-1, with 7 positions matching TRBD1. This CDR3 region has 15 residues. The ends lost 3 bases at V and 8 bases at J; junction bases unmatched: 13. Looked up from germline, CDR1 is SGHRS and CDR2 is YFSETQ. The CDR3 spells CASSSTTGVEGEAFF. CDR3 DNA: TGCGCCAGCAGCTCTACTACAGGGGTGGAGGGGGAAGCTTTCTTT.

The rearrangement links TRBV6-4 to TRBJ1-1; weak D call: TRBD1 (6 bases). V gave up 7 bases and J gave up 1 base, with 10 bases separating them. CDR3 length: 13 amino acids. Germline CDR1 reads MRHNA; CDR2 reads SNTAGT. The CDR3: CASKGQSNTEAFF. The DNA of the CDR3 is TGTGCCAGCAAGGGACAATCGAACACTGAAGCTTTCTTT.

This chain links TRBV2 with TRBJ2-5; maybe TRBD2 (6 bases). The CDR3 totals 14 residues. V lost 1 base, J lost 5 bases, and 11 bases lay in between. The germline V gene has CDR1 SNHLY and CDR2 FYNNEI. CDR3 DNA: TGTGCCAGCAGTGAAGGGTCAGGAGGGGAGACCCAGTACTTC. Its protein product is CASSEGSGGETQYF. Full variable domain (remainder filled in from reference TRBV2 and TRBJ2-5): EPEVTQTPSHQVTQMGQEVILRCVPISNHLYFYWYRQILGQKVEFLVSFYNNEISEKSEIFDDQFSVERPDGSNFTLKIRSTKLEDSAMYFCASSEGSGGETQYFGPGTRLLVL.

The chain employs TRBV4-2 and TRBJ2-3, with 11 bases aligning to TRBD2. The CDR3 loop spans 16 amino acids. The trim removed 2 bases at V and 2 bases at J, leaving 3 bases unmatched. Per the germline V gene, CDR1 is LGHNA and CDR2 is YNFKEQ. CDR3 in amino acids: CASSQLAGGYTDTQYF. CDR3 coding DNA: TGTGCCAGCAGCCAACTAGCGGGGGGTTACACAGATACGCAGTATTTT.

The chain combines TRBV9 with TRBJ2-4; D perhaps matches TRBD2 (5 bases). This CDR3 has 16 amino acids. CDR1 SGDLS and CDR2 YYNGEE come from the germline V gene. V was cut by 3 bases and J by 4 bases, with 17 bases left in between. The CDR3 region is CASSGGPGRNKNIQYF. Written as DNA, the CDR3 is TGTGCCAGCAGCGGAGGGCCTGGACGAAATAAAAACATTCAGTACTTC.

The chain has TRBV28 and TRBJ2-7, with 7 positions matching TRBD1. The CDR3 spans 14 residues. V was pared by 6 bases and J by 3 bases, with 8 bases of the junction left unmatched. Germline CDR1 reads MDHEN; CDR2 reads SYDVKM. CDR3 DNA sequence: TGTGCCAGCAGCCTGACAGGGAAGGGCTACGAGCAGTACTTC. This encodes CASSLTGKGYEQYF.

This clone was seen a handful of times. The chain combines TRBV14 with TRBJ2-7; TRBD1 aligns across 8 bases. The germline V gene has CDR1 SGHDN and CDR2 FVKESK. J gave up 1 base and V 1 base, and 3 bases lay outside the gene matches. The length of the CDR3 is 15 residues. The CDR3 sequence is CASSQGRTGSYEQYF. The CDR3 coding sequence is TGTGCCAGCAGCCAAGGGAGGACAGGGTCCTACGAGCAGTACTTC.

The V gene is TRBV18, the J gene TRBJ2-7, with D possibly TRBD2 on 6 matching bases. The V gene's germline CDR1 is KGHSH and CDR2 LQKENI. Trimming shortened V by 3 bases and J by 7 bases, and 16 bases separated the two germline ends. The CDR3 extends over 14 amino acids. The CDR3 sequence is CASSPGGNPGEQYF. The CDR3 coding sequence is TGTGCCAGCTCACCGGGGGGTAACCCGGGAGAGCAGTACTTC.

The chain joins TRBV5-6 to TRBJ1-4; no clear D gene. CDR1 SGHDT and CDR2 YYEEEE come from the germline V gene. Trimming left V 0 bases short and J 6 bases short, with 12 bases between. CDR3 length: 15 amino acids. CDR3 in amino acids: CASSLGRVDDEKLFF. CDR3 coding DNA: TGTGCCAGCAGCTTGGGACGGGTTGACGATGAAAAACTGTTTTTT.

The chain has TRBV19 and TRBJ2-2; tentatively, D is TRBD1 (8 bases). V was cut by 7 bases and J by 7 bases, with 19 bases left in between. Looked up from germline, CDR1 is LNHDA and CDR2 is SQIVND (reference sequence). The length of the CDR3 is 15 residues. The CDR3 DNA reads as TGTGCCAGTACCACAGGACAGGGAGGGTACGGGGAGCTGTTTTTT. Protein: CASTTGQGGYGELFF.